This T cell receptor beta chain was retrieved from a study of blood T cell repertoires in COVID-19. Only in-frame clones appear in the TCRdb table, and some are missing; sequencing was by immunoSEQ multiplex PCR. The sample yields 250,000 to 300,000 clones, about 88% seen once. Germline CDR1 and CDR2: MGHRA and YSYEKL. With V trimmed by 2 bases and J by 4 bases, 7 bases remained unmatched. The CDR3 totals 16 residues. What was sequenced was peripheral blood. J is TRBJ2-1 and V is TRBV4-1; 8 bases are shared with TRBD2. The receptor was isolated from a young man with active or convalescent COVID-19. The CDR3: CASSQQTSVDYNEQFF. CDR3 in DNA: TGCGCCAGCAGCCAACAGACTAGCGTAGATTACAATGAGCAGTTCTTC.